The 18 T cell receptor beta chains reported below all come from one sample, sequenced in a study of T-cell memory formation after mild COVID-19. TCRdb re-derived calls from the 5' RACE reads in MiXCR, one entry per CDR3 protein. Of about 270,000 distinct CDR3 sequences in the sample, about 17% were seen once. Sequencing was performed on PBMCs or a T cell subset sorted from them (not recorded which). Every receptor here comes from a man aged 18 to 30 who had mild COVID-19 (a few samples of this study predate the infection). Cell type and time point are not known.

This clonotype was seen ten or more times. This sequence joins TRBV5-5 and TRBJ2-1; the match to TRBD2 covers 12 bases. Germline CDR1 and CDR2: SGHKS and YYEKEE (reference sequence). This CDR3 region has 15 residues. Trimming took 6 bases from V and 4 from J; bases not matched to a gene: 5. DNA for the CDR3: TGTGCCAGCACCGAGACTAGCGGGGGTTACAATGAGCAGTTCTTC. Encoded protein: CASTETSGGYNEQFF.

The chain links TRBV5-1 to TRBJ2-7; perhaps D is TRBD1 or TRBD2 (6 bases each). The germline V gene has CDR1 SGHRS and CDR2 YFSETQ. CDR3 length equals 15 residues. V was clipped by 0 bases and J by 5 bases, with 15 bases between them. CDR3: CASSLGDGGLNEQYF. CDR3 nucleotide sequence: TGCGCCAGCAGCTTGGGAGACGGGGGCTTGAACGAGCAGTACTTC. The entire variable domain, with the rest obtained from reference TRBV5-1 and TRBJ2-7, is as follows: KAGVTQTPRYLIKTRGQQVTLSCSPISGHRSVSWYQQTPGQGLQFLFEYFSETQRNKGNFPGRFSGRQFSNSRSEMNVSTLELGDSALYLCASSLGDGGLNEQYFGPGTRLTVT.

The sample holds many counts of this clonotype. The chain carries TRBV29-1 and TRBJ1-5; no clear D. V shed 4 bases and J shed 5 bases, with 12 bases lying between them. The CDR3 contains 13 residues. Germline values: CDR1 SQVTM, CDR2 ANQGSEA. This CDR3 is CSVGASGYQPQHF. The CDR3 DNA sequence: TGCAGCGTTGGGGCTTCAGGTTATCAGCCCCAGCATTTT.

Only a few counts were recorded for this clonotype. The V gene is TRBV5-1, the J gene TRBJ2-2; TRBD1 or TRBD2 may be the D gene (6 bases each). CDR1 and CDR2 from the germline V gene are SGHRS and YFSETQ. V dropped 3 bases and J dropped 5 bases, with 17 bases sitting between them. There are 16 residues in the CDR3. The CDR3 region has the DNA TGCGCCAGCAGCTCGACTCTCGGAGGGGGAACCGGGGAGCTGTTTTTT. Translation: CASSSTLGGGTGELFF.

V and J are TRBV6-5 and TRBJ2-5; TRBD1 matches 8 bases. The length of the CDR3 is 16 residues. The V and J ends lost 0 bases and 4 bases, in that order; junction bases with no gene match: 7. The germline gives CDR1 MNHEY, CDR2 SVGAGI. CDR3 residues: CASSYSQGDLGETQYF. The CDR3 coding sequence is TGTGCCAGCAGTTACTCACAGGGGGACCTAGGAGAGACCCAGTACTTC.

This clonotype was counted ten times or more. This chain uses TRBV5-1 with TRBJ2-3; either TRBD1 or TRBD2 may fit D (5 bases each). CDR3 length: 13 residues. V was pared by 7 bases and J by 6 bases, with 15 bases between. Germline CDR1 and CDR2: SGHRS and YFSETQ. CDR3 amino acids: CASRDVNEDTQYF. DNA for the CDR3: TGCGCCAGCCGGGACGTAAACGAGGATACGCAGTATTTT. Full variable domain (remainder filled in from reference TRBV5-1 and TRBJ2-3): KAGVTQTPRYLIKTRGQQVTLSCSPISGHRSVSWYQQTPGQGLQFLFEYFSETQRNKGNFPGRFSGRQFSNSRSEMNVSTLELGDSALYLCASRDVNEDTQYFGPGTRLTVL.

This clonotype was detected many times. The rearrangement joins TRBV20-1 to TRBJ2-1; 11 nucleotides match TRBD2. Per the germline V gene, CDR1 is DFQATT and CDR2 is SNEGSKA (reference sequence). V gave up 7 bases and J gave up 2 bases; unmatched junction bases: 4. The CDR3 covers 14 residues. The CDR3 bases are TGCAGTGTTCTTAGCGGGGGGGCCTACAATGAGCAGTTCTTC. Protein: CSVLSGGAYNEQFF.

V gene TRBV4-1 combines with J gene TRBJ1-5; TRBD1 agrees at 8 bases. The germline gives CDR1 MGHRA, CDR2 YSYEKL. V shed 0 bases, J shed 4 bases, and the junction held 5 bases outside the gene matches. The CDR3 is 16 amino acids. The CDR3 sequence is CASSQDGGQANQPQHF. As DNA, the CDR3 is TGCGCCAGCAGCCAAGATGGGGGACAGGCAAATCAGCCCCAGCATTTT.

The rearrangement joins TRBV20-1 to TRBJ1-2, with 9 bases fitting TRBD1. Trimming removed 3 bases from V and 7 bases from J; junction bases left unmatched: 18. Germline CDR1 is DFQATT and CDR2 is SNEGSKA (reference sequence). CDR3 size: 17 residues. This CDR3 reads CSASLYLPGQGFGGYTF. CDR3 nucleotide sequence: TGCAGTGCTAGTCTATATCTTCCGGGACAGGGATTTGGTGGCTACACCTTC.

This clonotype showed up just a few times. V and J are TRBV20-1 and TRBJ1-6; D gene ambiguous. V was cut by 1 base and J by 3 bases, with 13 bases left in between. In germline, CDR1 is DFQATT, CDR2 SNEGSKA (reference sequence). The CDR3 consists of 16 residues. CDR3 in amino acids: CSARVSGRIYNSPLHF. The CDR3 nucleotides read TGCAGTGCTAGAGTTTCGGGCAGGATCTATAATTCACCCCTCCACTTT.

The rearrangement uses TRBV5-1 and TRBJ2-7; 8 bases fit TRBD1. The CDR3 has 13 amino acids. V shed 5 bases and J 2 bases; nucleotides not matched to a gene: 3. The germline V gene encodes CDR1 SGHRS and CDR2 YFSETQ. CDR3 DNA: TGCGCCAGCAGTCCACAGGGGGCCTACGAGCAGTACTTC. This encodes CASSPQGAYEQYF.

This clonotype was found a few times. The J gene is TRBJ2-3, the V gene TRBV28; 7 nucleotides agree with TRBD1. The trim removed 6 bases at V and 5 bases at J, leaving 8 bases unmatched. This CDR3 comprises 14 residues. Germline V CDR1 and CDR2: MDHEN, SYDVKM. This chain's CDR3 is CASSSTGWGDTQYF. The CDR3 DNA reads as TGTGCCAGCAGCTCGACAGGGTGGGGAGATACGCAGTATTTT.

The chain couples TRBV6-5 to TRBJ1-1; a weak D match, TRBD1 (5 bases). The CDR3 runs 15 residues. In germline, CDR1 is MNHEY, CDR2 SVGAGI. Trimming stripped 2 bases from V and 4 bases from J, with 14 bases between. The CDR3 DNA reads as TGTGCCAGCAGTTACGGGTCCCTTGGGGGCACTGAAGCTTTCTTT. Amino acids: CASSYGSLGGTEAFF.

This clonotype was detected only a few times. This chain joins TRBV7-8 and TRBJ2-7; 9 nucleotides agree with TRBD2. CDR3 length: 16 residues. V lost 5 bases and J lost 0; bases outside the gene matches: 8. Germline loops: CDR1 SGHVS, CDR2 FQNEAQ. CDR3 amino acids: CASSSGGGDYSYEQYF. DNA for the CDR3: TGTGCCAGCAGCAGTGGCGGGGGGGACTACTCCTACGAGCAGTACTTC.

This clonotype has more than one count but fewer than ten. The rearrangement uses TRBV5-1 and TRBJ1-2; the D is unclear. This CDR3 has 14 residues. CDR1 SGHRS and CDR2 YFSETQ come from the germline V gene. V was shortened by 2 bases and J by 0 bases, with 8 bases between the two germline ends. CDR3: CASSFETPNYGYTF. In DNA, the CDR3 is TGCGCCAGCAGCTTTGAGACTCCTAACTATGGCTACACCTTC.

The chain has TRBV4-3 and TRBJ2-7, with D hard to call. V lost 0 bases, J lost 3 bases, and 9 bases lay in between. The V gene's germline CDR1 is LGHNA and CDR2 YSLEER. The CDR3 covers 14 residues. The CDR3 bases are TGCGCCAGCAGCCAAGAAGCCAGTGTCTACGAGCAGTACTTC. The encoded protein is CASSQEASVYEQYF.

This clonotype was observed a handful of times. The V and J genes are TRBV10-2 and TRBJ2-3; D could derive from TRBD1 or TRBD2 (5 bases each). Trimming removed 6 bases at V and 1 base at J, with 17 bases between. The CDR3 is 16 residues long. The germline V gene has CDR1 WSHSY and CDR2 SAAADI. DNA for the CDR3: TGCGCCAGCAGGGATGTTGGGGGAAGGGGCACAGATACGCAGTATTTT. Its protein is CASRDVGGRGTDTQYF.

For this clonotype: This may come from a read error, since a much larger clone is one base off. The chain carries TRBV5-1 and TRBJ2-3; TRBD1 matches at 8 bases. CDR3 length: 17 amino acids. The germline CDR1 and CDR2 sequences are SGHRS and YFSETQ. The CDR3 sequence is CTSSSTGQGALTDTQYF. In DNA, the CDR3 is TGCACCAGCAGCTCCACCGGACAGGGAGCACTCACAGATACGCAGTATTTT.